This T cell receptor (beta chain) was retrieved from a study of blood T cell repertoires in COVID-19. On the study more broadly: COVID-19 samples, acute and convalescent, were from the United States, Italy and Spain. T cells, B-cell-depleted T cells, or PBMCs provided the cDNA or gDNA that served as material.

Original processing notes: By means of reference gene primer amplification, nucleated cell counts were estimated. Clones were read by immunoSEQ multiplex PCR, and TCRdb kept only the in-frame ones, dropping some. Clonal size and the V and J genes are those of that table, whereas D and trimming came from the DNA. Of 250,000 to 350,000 clones listed, roughly 90% were seen once; the top ten hold around 11%. J was trimmed by 3 bases and V by 5 bases; bases with no gene match: 7. CDR3 size: 14 residues. Germline V gene data show CDR1 as GTSNPN and CDR2 as SVGIG (reference sequence). This clone was found once.

The chain links TRBV30 to TRBJ2-3; TRBD1 matches at 8 bases. The sequence derives from a woman in her 30s with COVID-19, enrolled during active disease. The sequencing input was peripheral blood. CDR3 protein: CAWVDRDNTDTQYF. As DNA, the CDR3 is TGTGCCTGGGTGGACAGGGATAATACAGATACGCAGTATTTT. The whole variable domain, filled in from reference TRBV30 and TRBJ2-3, reads SQTIHQWPATLVQPVGSPLSLECTVEGTSNPNLYWYRQAAGRGLQLLFYSVGIGQISSEVPQNLSASRPQDRQFILSSKKLLLSDSGFYLCAWVDRDNTDTQYFGPGTRLTVL.